A selection of T cell receptor beta chains follows, all from one sample in a study of blood T cell repertoires in COVID-19. TCRdb's table, derived via immunoSEQ multiplex PCR, lists solely in-frame clones and lacks some. The repertoire holds 200,000 to 250,000 clones, with 80% to 90% as singletons. The sequencing input was PBMCs or T cells enriched from blood (not recorded which). These receptors originate from a woman in her 30s who had been exposed to COVID-19. CDR3s include the opening cysteine and the closing phenylalanine or tryptophan. Fields, in order: V gene, clone size, D gene, J gene, CDR3 protein, CDR3 DNA. D genes are given only for firm matches. Expanded clones are given a class, and other clones once, few, many or no size at all.

>TRBV29-1|.|.|TRBJ1-1
CSVAESGVFTEAFF
TGCAGCGTTGCAGAATCCGGGGTGTTCACTGAAGCTTTCTTT
>TRBV6-5|.|.|TRBJ2-7
CASSTNRGAYEQYF
TGTGCCAGCAGTACAAACCGGGGTGCCTACGAGCAGTACTTC
>TRBV28|.|TRBD1|TRBJ2-7
CASSPPRQGSYEQYF
TGTGCCAGCAGCCCGCCGAGACAGGGCTCCTACGAGCAGTACTTC
>TRBV27|.|.|TRBJ1-2
CASSLEGRGAHYTF
TGTGCCAGCAGTTTAGAGGGCCGGGGGGCTCACTACACCTTC
>TRBV10-1|.|.|TRBJ2-5
CASSESVRAQYF
TGCGCCAGCAGTGAGTCCGTCCGGGCCCAGTACTTC
>TRBV27|.|TRBD1|TRBJ2-7
CASSFSQGAGYEQYF
TGTGCCAGCAGTTTTTCGCAGGGGGCTGGGTACGAGCAGTACTTC
>TRBV7-3|.|TRBD1|TRBJ1-1
CASRATGGITEAFF
TGTGCCAGCAGAGCGACAGGGGGGATTACTGAAGCTTTCTTT
>TRBV19|once|.|TRBJ1-2
CASSISRFNYGYTF
TGTGCCAGTAGTATCTCGCGCTTCAACTATGGCTACACCTTC
>TRBV25-1|.|TRBD2|TRBJ2-1
CASSEGSRLAGWGEQFF
TGTGCCAGCAGTGAAGGGAGTAGGCTAGCGGGTTGGGGGGAGCAGTTCTTC
>TRBV30|.|.|TRBJ1-5
CAWSPGNQPQHF
TGTGCCTGGAGCCCGGGGAATCAGCCCCAGCATTTT
>TRBV3-1/TRBV3-2|few|TRBD2|TRBJ2-3
CASSQVSGRPNTQYF
TGTGCCAGCAGCCAAGTCAGCGGGAGGCCAAATACGCAGTATTTT
>TRBV5-6|.|.|TRBJ1-1
CASSLGTGPEAFF
TGTGCCAGCAGCTTGGGTACAGGGCCTGAAGCTTTCTTT
>TRBV3-1/TRBV3-2|once|TRBD2|TRBJ2-7
CASSQAGSLLADTYEQYF
TGTGCCAGCAGCCAAGCGGGCAGCTTACTAGCGGATACCTACGAGCAGTACTTC
>TRBV28|.|.|TRBJ1-2
CASSFGPRDGYTF
TGTGCCAGCAGTTTTGGTCCGAGGGATGGCTACACCTTC
>TRBV21-1|.|.|TRBJ2-7
CASSKVLAGDVIRSYEQYF
TGTGCCAGCAGCAAAGTCCTAGCGGGGGATGTGATTCGGTCTTACGAGCAGTACTTC
>TRBV12-5|.|TRBD2|TRBJ2-7
CASAPGLAGFYEQYF
TGTGCTAGTGCCCCCGGACTAGCGGGATTCTACGAGCAGTACTTC
>TRBV5-3|.|TRBD2|TRBJ2-3
CARSFTSGRAGTDTQYF
TGTGCCAGAAGCTTTACTAGCGGGAGGGCCGGAACAGATACGCAGTATTTT
>TRBV15|.|TRBD1|TRBJ1-5
CATSRDLGTGDSNQPQHF
TGTGCCACCAGCAGAGATCTAGGTACAGGGGATAGCAATCAGCCCCAGCATTTT
>TRBV11-2|.|.|TRBJ1-2
CASSLDTGHNGYTF
TGTGCCAGCAGCTTAGATACAGGGCATAATGGCTACACCTTC